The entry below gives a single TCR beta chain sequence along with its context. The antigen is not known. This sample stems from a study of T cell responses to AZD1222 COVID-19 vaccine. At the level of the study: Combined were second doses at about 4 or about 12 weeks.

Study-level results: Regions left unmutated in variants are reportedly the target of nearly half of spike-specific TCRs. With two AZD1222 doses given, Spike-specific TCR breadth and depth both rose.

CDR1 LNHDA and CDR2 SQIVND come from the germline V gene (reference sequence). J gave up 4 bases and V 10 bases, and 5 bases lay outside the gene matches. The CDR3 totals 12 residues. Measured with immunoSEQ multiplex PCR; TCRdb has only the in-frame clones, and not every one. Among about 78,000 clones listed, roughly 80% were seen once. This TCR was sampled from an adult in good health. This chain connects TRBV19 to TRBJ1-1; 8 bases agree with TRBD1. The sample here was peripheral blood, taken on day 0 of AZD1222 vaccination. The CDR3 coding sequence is TGTGCCACCAAGGACAGGGTCACTGAAGCTTTCTTT. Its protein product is CATKDRVTEAFF.